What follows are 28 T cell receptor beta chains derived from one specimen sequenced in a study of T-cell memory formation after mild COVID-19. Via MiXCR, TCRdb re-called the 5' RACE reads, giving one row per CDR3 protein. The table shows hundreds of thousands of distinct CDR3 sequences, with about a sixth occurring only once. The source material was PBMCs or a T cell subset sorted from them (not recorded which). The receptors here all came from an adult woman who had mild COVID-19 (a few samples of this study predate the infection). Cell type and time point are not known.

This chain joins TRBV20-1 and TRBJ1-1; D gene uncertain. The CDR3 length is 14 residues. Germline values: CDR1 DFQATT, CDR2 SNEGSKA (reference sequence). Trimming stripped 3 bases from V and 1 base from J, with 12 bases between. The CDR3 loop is CSASRASRNTEAFF. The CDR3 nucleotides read TGCAGTGCTAGTAGGGCTTCAAGGAACACTGAAGCTTTCTTT.

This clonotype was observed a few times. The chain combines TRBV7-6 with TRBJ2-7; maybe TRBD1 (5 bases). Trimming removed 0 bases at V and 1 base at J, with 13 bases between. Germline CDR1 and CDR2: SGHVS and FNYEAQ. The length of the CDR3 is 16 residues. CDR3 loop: CASSLAAGIESYEQYF. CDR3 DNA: TGTGCCAGCAGCTTAGCGGCAGGGATTGAGTCCTACGAGCAGTACTTC.

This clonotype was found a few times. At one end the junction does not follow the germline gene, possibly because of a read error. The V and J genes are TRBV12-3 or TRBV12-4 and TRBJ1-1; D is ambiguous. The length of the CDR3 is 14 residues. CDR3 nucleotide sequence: TGTGCCAGCAGTTTATCGGGCCTGAATACTGAAGCTTTCTTT. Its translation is CASSLSGLNTEAFF.

CDR3 coding DNA: TGTGCCACCAGTGATTTGACTGCTGGGGGCAATGAGCAGTTCTTC. Protein product: CATSDLTAGGNEQFF. The V gene is TRBV24-1, the J gene TRBJ2-1; D could derive from TRBD1 or TRBD2 (5 bases each). The germline V gene encodes CDR1 KGHDR and CDR2 SFDVKD. The CDR3 has 15 amino acids. V lost 0 bases and J 6 bases, leaving 11 bases between the germline ends.

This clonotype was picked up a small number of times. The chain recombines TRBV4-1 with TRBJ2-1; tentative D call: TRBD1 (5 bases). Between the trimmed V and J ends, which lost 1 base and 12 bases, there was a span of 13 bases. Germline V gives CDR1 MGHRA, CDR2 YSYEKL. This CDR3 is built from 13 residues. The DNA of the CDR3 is TGCGCCAGCAGCCAAGGTGTTGGAACAGGGCAGTTCTTC. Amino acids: CASSQGVGTGQFF.

CDR3 coding DNA: TGTGCCAGCAGCTTCGACAGGGGGACTTACAATGAGCAGTTCTTC. Residues: CASSFDRGTYNEQFF. This chain connects TRBV7-2 to TRBJ2-1; 9 nucleotides align to TRBD1. The CDR3 sequence is 15 residues long. V lost 3 bases to trimming and J lost 4 bases; unmatched junction nucleotides: 4. Germline V gene data show CDR1 as SGHTA and CDR2 as FQGNSA. Full variable domain (rest looked up from reference TRBV7-2 and TRBJ2-1): GAGVSQSPSNKVTEKGKDVELRCDPISGHTALYWYRQSLGQGLEFLIYFQGNSAPDKSGLPSDRFSAERTGGSVSTLTIQRTQQEDSAVYLCASSFDRGTYNEQFFGPGTRLTVL.

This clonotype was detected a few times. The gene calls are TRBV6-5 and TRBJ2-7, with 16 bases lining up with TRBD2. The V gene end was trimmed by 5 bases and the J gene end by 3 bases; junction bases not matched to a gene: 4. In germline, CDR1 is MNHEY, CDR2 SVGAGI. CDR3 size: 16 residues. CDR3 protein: CASSGTSGRVLYEQYF. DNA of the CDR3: TGTGCCAGCAGTGGGACTAGCGGGAGGGTCCTCTACGAGCAGTACTTC.

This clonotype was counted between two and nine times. CDR3 DNA sequence: TGCGCCAGCAGCCAAGATATCGGGCGGAACACCGGGGAGCTGTTTTTT. Its protein product is CASSQDIGRNTGELFF. J is TRBJ2-2 and V is TRBV4-3; D call uncertain. The CDR3 loop spans 16 amino acids. V lost 0 bases, J lost 1 base, and 9 bases lay in between. CDR1 and CDR2 from the germline V gene are LGHNA and YSLEER.

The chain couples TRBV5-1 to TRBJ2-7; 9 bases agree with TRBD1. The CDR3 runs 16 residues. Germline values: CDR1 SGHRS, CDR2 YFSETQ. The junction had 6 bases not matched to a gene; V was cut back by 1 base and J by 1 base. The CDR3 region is CASSLTTGTGSYEQYF. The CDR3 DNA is TGCGCCAGCAGCTTGACCACCGGGACAGGGTCCTACGAGCAGTACTTC.

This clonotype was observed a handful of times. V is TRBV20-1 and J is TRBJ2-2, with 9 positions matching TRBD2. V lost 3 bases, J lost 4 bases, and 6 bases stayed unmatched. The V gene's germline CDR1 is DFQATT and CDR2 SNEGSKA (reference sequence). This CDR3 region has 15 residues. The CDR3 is CSASVAGEITGELFF. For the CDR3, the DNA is TGCAGTGCTAGCGTAGCGGGAGAAATCACCGGGGAGCTGTTTTTT.

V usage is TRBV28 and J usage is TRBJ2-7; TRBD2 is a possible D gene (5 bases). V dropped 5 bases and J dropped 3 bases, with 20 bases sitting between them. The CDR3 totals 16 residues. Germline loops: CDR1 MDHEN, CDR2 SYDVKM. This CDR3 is CASSLSKSGRGYEQYF. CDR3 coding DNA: TGTGCCAGCAGTCTCTCTAAGAGCGGACGAGGCTACGAGCAGTACTTC.

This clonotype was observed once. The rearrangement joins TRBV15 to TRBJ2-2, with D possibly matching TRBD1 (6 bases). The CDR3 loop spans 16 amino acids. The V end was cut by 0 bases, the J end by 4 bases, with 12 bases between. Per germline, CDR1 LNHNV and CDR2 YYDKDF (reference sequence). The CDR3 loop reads CATSRDWGQGTGELFF. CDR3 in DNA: TGTGCCACCAGCAGAGATTGGGGGCAAGGCACCGGGGAGCTGTTTTTT.

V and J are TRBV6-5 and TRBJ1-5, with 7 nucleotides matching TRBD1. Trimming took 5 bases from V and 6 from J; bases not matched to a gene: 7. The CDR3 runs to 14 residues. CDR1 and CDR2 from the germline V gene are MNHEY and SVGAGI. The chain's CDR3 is CASSTQGGTQPQHF. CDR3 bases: TGTGCCAGCAGTACCCAGGGGGGGACTCAGCCCCAGCATTTT.

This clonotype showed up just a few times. As DNA, the CDR3 is TGCAGTGCTAGAGGGAGACAGGGAGAGGCCAAAAACATTCAGTACTTC. Its translation: CSARGRQGEAKNIQYF. V usage is TRBV20-1 and J usage is TRBJ2-4; 7 nucleotides align to TRBD1. V lost 1 base to trimming and J lost 1 base; unmatched junction nucleotides: 7. The CDR3 totals 16 residues. Germline lookup yields CDR1 DFQATT and CDR2 SNEGSKA (reference sequence).

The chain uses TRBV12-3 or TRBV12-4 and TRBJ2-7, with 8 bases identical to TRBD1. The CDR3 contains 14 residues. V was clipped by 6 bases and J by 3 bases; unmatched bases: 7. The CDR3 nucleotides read TGTGCCAGCAGGCCGGGACAGGCTTTCTACGAGCAGTACTTC. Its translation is CASRPGQAFYEQYF.

CDR3 region: CASSAQGARTEAFF. The CDR3 nucleotides read TGCGCCAGCAGCGCACAGGGGGCGCGGACTGAAGCTTTCTTT. V usage is TRBV5-1 and J usage is TRBJ1-1, with 9 positions matching TRBD1. The CDR3 has 14 amino acids. CDR1 is SGHRS and CDR2 is YFSETQ in the germline V gene. V was pared by 4 bases and J by 5 bases, with 6 bases of the junction left unmatched.

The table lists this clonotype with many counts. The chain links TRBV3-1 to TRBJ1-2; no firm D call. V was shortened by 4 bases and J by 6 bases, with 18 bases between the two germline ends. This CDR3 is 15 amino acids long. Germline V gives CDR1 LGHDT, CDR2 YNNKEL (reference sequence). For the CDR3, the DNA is TGTGCCAGCAGCCTCCTTCTCGTAGGGAGTGATGGCTACACCTTC. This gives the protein CASSLLLVGSDGYTF.

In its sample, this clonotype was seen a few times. CDR3 in amino acids: CASSQDPGRGLNEKLFF. The CDR3, as DNA: TGCGCCAGCAGCCAAGATCCTGGCCGGGGGCTCAATGAAAAACTGTTTTTT. The V gene is TRBV4-1, the J gene TRBJ1-4; TRBD1 is a possible D gene (6 bases). The CDR3 runs to 17 residues. In germline, CDR1 is MGHRA, CDR2 YSYEKL. Trimming shortened V by 0 bases and J by 5 bases, and 16 bases separated the two germline ends.

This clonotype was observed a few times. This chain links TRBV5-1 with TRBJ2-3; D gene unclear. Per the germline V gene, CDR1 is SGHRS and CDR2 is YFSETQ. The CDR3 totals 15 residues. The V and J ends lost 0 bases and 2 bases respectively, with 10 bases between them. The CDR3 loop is CASSLGVSNTDTQYF. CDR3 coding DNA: TGCGCCAGCAGCTTGGGGGTGTCTAACACAGATACGCAGTATTTT. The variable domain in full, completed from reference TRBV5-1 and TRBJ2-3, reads KAGVTQTPRYLIKTRGQQVTLSCSPISGHRSVSWYQQTPGQGLQFLFEYFSETQRNKGNFPGRFSGRQFSNSRSEMNVSTLELGDSALYLCASSLGVSNTDTQYFGPGTRLTVL.

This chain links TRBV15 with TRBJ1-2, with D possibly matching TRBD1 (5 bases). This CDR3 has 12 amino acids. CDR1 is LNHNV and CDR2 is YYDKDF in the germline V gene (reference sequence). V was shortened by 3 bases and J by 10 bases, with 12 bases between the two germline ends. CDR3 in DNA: TGTGCCACCAGCAGTGGGGCAACCGACTACACCTTC. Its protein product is CATSSGATDYTF.

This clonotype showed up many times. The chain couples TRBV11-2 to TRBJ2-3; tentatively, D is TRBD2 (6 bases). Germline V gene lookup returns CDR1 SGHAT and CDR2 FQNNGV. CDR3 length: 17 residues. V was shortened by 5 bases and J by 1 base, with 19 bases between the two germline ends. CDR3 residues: CASSRSLPGEGTDTQYF. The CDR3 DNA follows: TGTGCCAGCAGCCGCAGTCTTCCGGGGGAGGGCACAGATACGCAGTATTTT.

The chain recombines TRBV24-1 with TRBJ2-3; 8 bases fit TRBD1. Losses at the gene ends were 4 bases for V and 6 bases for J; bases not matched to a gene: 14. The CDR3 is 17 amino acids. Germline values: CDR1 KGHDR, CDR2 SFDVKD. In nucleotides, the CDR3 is TGTGCCACCAGTGACCCCGGGACAGGACGGCCTGAGGATACGCAGTATTTT. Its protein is CATSDPGTGRPEDTQYF.

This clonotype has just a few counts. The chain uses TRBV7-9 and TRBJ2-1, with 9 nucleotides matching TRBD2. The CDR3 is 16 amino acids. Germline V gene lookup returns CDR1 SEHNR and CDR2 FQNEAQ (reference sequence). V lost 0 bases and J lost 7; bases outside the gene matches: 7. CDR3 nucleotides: TGTGCCAGCAGCTTAGCGATGGGGCTAGCGGGGAATGAGCAGTTCTTC. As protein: CASSLAMGLAGNEQFF.

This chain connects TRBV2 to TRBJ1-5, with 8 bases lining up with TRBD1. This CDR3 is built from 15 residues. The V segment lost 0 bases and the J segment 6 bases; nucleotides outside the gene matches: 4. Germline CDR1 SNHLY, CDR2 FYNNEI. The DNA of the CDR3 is TGTGCCAGCAGTGAAGCAGACAGGGGAGGTCAGCCCCAGCATTTT. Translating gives CASSEADRGGQPQHF.

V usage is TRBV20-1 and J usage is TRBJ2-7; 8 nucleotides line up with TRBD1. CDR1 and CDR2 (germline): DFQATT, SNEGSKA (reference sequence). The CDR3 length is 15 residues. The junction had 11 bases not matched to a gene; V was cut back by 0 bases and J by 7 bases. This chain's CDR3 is CSARDSGQGSSEQYF. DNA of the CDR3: TGCAGTGCTAGAGATAGTGGACAGGGATCGAGTGAGCAGTACTTC.

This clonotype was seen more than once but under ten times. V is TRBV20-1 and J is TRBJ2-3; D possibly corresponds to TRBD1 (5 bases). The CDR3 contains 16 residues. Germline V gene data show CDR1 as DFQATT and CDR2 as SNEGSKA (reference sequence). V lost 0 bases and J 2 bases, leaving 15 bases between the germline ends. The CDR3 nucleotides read TGCAGTGCTAGAGATGGCCAGGGTCCATCCACAGATACGCAGTATTTT. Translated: CSARDGQGPSTDTQYF.

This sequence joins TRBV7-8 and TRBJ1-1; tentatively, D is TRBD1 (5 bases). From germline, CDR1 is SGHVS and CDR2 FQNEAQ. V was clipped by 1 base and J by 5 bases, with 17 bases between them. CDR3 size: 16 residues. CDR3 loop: CASSLGVAGSRTEAFF. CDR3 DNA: TGTGCCAGCAGCTTAGGGGTAGCAGGGAGTAGAACTGAAGCTTTCTTT.

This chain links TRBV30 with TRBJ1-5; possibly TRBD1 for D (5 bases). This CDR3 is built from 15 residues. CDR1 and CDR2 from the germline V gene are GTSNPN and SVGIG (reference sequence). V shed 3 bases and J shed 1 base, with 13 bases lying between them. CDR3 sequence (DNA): TGTGCCTGGAGCCTCGGGGGACTAAGCAATCAGCCCCAGCATTTT. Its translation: CAWSLGGLSNQPQHF.